This TCR beta chain was captured in a study of blood T cell repertoires in COVID-19. Study in general: PBMCs, B-cell-depleted T cells, or T cells were the source of the cDNA or gDNA that made up the material.

Researchers sorted participants into cohorts using their self-reported clinical history. What the recovered Cohort 3 donors had was two negative PCRs, clearance, or symptom resolution. The CDR3 spans 14 residues. Per germline, CDR1 DFQATT and CDR2 SNEGSKA (reference sequence). Trimming removed 3 bases from V and 5 bases from J; junction bases left unmatched: 5. In the source study's methods: Amplification of reference gene primers provided the estimated nucleated cell counts. This table comes from immunoSEQ multiplex PCR, and its TCRdb copy is limited to in-frame clones, with some not included. V and J calls and clone size are copied from that table; D and trimming were computed from the DNA. The sample carries almost 400,000 clones, around 92% recorded once.

The clonotype was recovered from a woman in her twenties or thirties who had recovered from COVID-19. The specimen was PBMCs or T cells enriched from blood (not recorded which). The V and J genes are TRBV20-1 and TRBJ1-5; 9 bases match TRBD1. CDR3 residues: CSASTGGVYQPQHF. Written as DNA, the CDR3 is TGCAGTGCTAGTACAGGGGGCGTCTATCAGCCCCAGCATTTT.